The 14 T cell receptor beta chains reported below all come from one sample, sequenced in a study of vaccination and CD4 T cells after COVID-19. Treatment: 10-day PBMC culture with coronavirus spike peptide pools or control peptides (ViraFEST assay). CD4+ T cells of the unexposed donor were collected before the COVID-19 pandemic (2011-2018). Cultured CD4+ T cell DNA underwent sequencing with the Oncomine TCR Beta short-read assay. MiXCR, applied by TCRdb to the PCR reads, yields one record per CDR3 protein. The table shows several thousand distinct CDR3 sequences, with roughly two fifths occurring only once. Their specific antigens are unknown. The specimen was CD4+ T cells from blood, cultured in vitro. The origin of the receptors is a human donor in good health.

This clonotype has just a few counts. This chain uses TRBV6-1 with TRBJ2-5, with D possibly being TRBD2 (7 bases). V gave up 6 bases and J gave up 5 bases, with 16 bases separating them. The CDR3 totals 14 residues. The V gene's germline CDR1 is MNHNS and CDR2 SASEGT. The CDR3 loop reads CASSQRGAGETQYF. The DNA of the CDR3 is TGTGCCAGCAGCCAACGGGGGGCGGGGGAGACCCAGTACTTC.

The chain joins TRBV6-5 to TRBJ2-1; 12 nucleotides match TRBD2. The CDR3 loop spans 18 amino acids. V lost 8 bases to trimming and J lost 0 bases; unmatched junction nucleotides: 11. Germline loops: CDR1 MNHEY, CDR2 SVGAGI. This chain's CDR3 is CASCSGLAGLRSYNEQFF. CDR3 nucleotide sequence: TGTGCCAGCTGTTCGGGACTAGCGGGTCTCCGCTCCTACAATGAGCAGTTCTTC.

The V and J genes are TRBV7-9 and TRBJ1-1; weak D call: TRBD1 (5 bases). V was pared by 6 bases and J by 4 bases, with 9 bases between. The CDR3 runs 12 residues. The germline gives CDR1 SEHNR, CDR2 FQNEAQ (reference sequence). CDR3 region: CASRGQGTEAFF. The CDR3 region has the DNA TGTGCCAGCAGGGGGCAGGGCACTGAAGCTTTCTTT.

The rearrangement uses TRBV6-5 and TRBJ1-2, with D uncertain. Germline V gives CDR1 MNHEY, CDR2 SVGAGI. The ends were cut back, 4 bases at V and 5 bases at J, with 11 bases in the middle. This CDR3 has 13 residues. For the CDR3, the DNA is TGTGCCAGCAGTTCAGCCCGCGAGTATGGCTACACCTTC. Its translation: CASSSAREYGYTF.

This clonotype was picked up a small number of times. V is TRBV27 and J is TRBJ1-2; D not resolved. Trimming took off 7 bases at V and 4 bases at J, with 19 bases between the two ends. Germline CDR1 is MNHEY and CDR2 is SMNVEV (reference sequence). The CDR3 loop spans 15 amino acids. For the CDR3, the DNA is TGTGCCAGCACCGCCAGACCGGGAACTTTCTATGGCTACACCTTC. It specifies CASTARPGTFYGYTF.

This chain uses TRBV25-1 with TRBJ1-2; D possibly corresponds to TRBD1 (5 bases). The CDR3 loop spans 15 amino acids. V lost 7 bases and J lost 0, with 15 bases in between. Looked up from germline, CDR1 is MGHDK and CDR2 is SYGVNS. The CDR3 DNA reads TGTGCCAGCACCTGGGGGGGTCGGGCTAACTATGGCTACACCTTC. Protein sequence: CASTWGGRANYGYTF.

The CDR3 sequence: CASSVGDSPTTGYF. The CDR3, as DNA: TGTGCCAGCAGTGTCGGGGACAGTCCTACGACTGGGTACTTC. The chain uses TRBV2 and TRBJ2-7; 7 bases align to TRBD1. The CDR3 length is 14 residues. With 4 bases clipped from V and 12 bases from J, the junction kept 15 bases outside the gene matches. Per germline, CDR1 SNHLY and CDR2 FYNNEI.

The chain couples TRBV11-1 to TRBJ1-6; TRBD1 is a possible D gene (5 bases). Looked up from germline, CDR1 is SGHAT and CDR2 is FQDESV (reference sequence). The CDR3 has 12 amino acids. With 3 bases removed from V and 15 bases from J, the gap between germline ends came to 12 bases. CDR3 region: CASSLEGRSLHF. The DNA of the CDR3 is TGTGCCAGCAGCTTGGAGGGACGGAGCCTCCACTTT.

This chain links TRBV20-1 with TRBJ2-1; maybe TRBD1 (6 bases). The V gene's germline CDR1 is DFQATT and CDR2 SNEGSKA (reference sequence). The CDR3 contains 16 residues. The germline V and J ends were trimmed by 5 bases and 3 bases, with 20 bases remaining between them. This CDR3 reads CSADSGQGENYNEQFF. The DNA of the CDR3 is TGCAGTGCTGACTCGGGACAAGGGGAAAACTACAATGAGCAGTTCTTC.

This clonotype has a handful of counts. V gene TRBV14 combines with J gene TRBJ1-2, with D unresolved. CDR3 length equals 12 residues. Germline CDR1 reads SGHDN; CDR2 reads FVKESK. V was cut by 0 bases and J by 4 bases, with 3 bases left in between. The CDR3, as DNA: TGTGCCAGCAGCCAAGAGGCCTATGGCTACACCTTC. It is translated as CASSQEAYGYTF. The full variable domain, its missing parts supplied by reference TRBV14 and TRBJ1-2, is EAGVTQFPSHSVIEKGQTVTLRCDPISGHDNLYWYRRVMGKEIKFLLHFVKESKQDESGMPNNRFLAERTGGTYSTLKVQPAELEDSGVYFCASSQEAYGYTFGSGTRLTVV.

This clonotype was counted between two and nine times. This chain links TRBV25-1 with TRBJ1-5; D is undetermined. Germline CDR1 and CDR2: MGHDK and SYGVNS. V lost 6 bases and J lost 5, with 11 bases in between. The CDR3 consists of 13 residues. CDR3 nucleotide sequence: TGTGCCAGCAGGAGAGGTTCCGATCAGCCCCAGCATTTT. The encoded protein is CASRRGSDQPQHF.

The chain uses TRBV20-1 and TRBJ1-1; D unresolved. The germline V gene encodes CDR1 DFQATT and CDR2 SNEGSKA (reference sequence). The CDR3 contains 13 residues. V was trimmed by 0 bases and J by 2 bases, leaving 7 bases between them. The CDR3 nucleotides read TGCAGTGCTAGAGATCTTAGTAACACTGAAGCTTTCTTT. Translating it yields CSARDLSNTEAFF.

V and J are TRBV6-1 and TRBJ2-6; D tentatively fits TRBD1 or TRBD2 (5 bases each). The V end was cut by 4 bases, the J end by 0 bases, with 19 bases between. The germline gives CDR1 MNHNS, CDR2 SASEGT. The CDR3 sequence is 19 residues long. The DNA of the CDR3 is TGTGCCAGCAGTGTCTTTAGGGGACGCAGTTTCTCTGGGGCCAACGTCCTGACTTTC. Translated, it gives CASSVFRGRSFSGANVLTF.

Regarding this clonotype: Compared with germline, one end of the junction differs, possibly owing to a read error. The chain couples TRBV25-1 to TRBJ1-5; 8 positions match TRBD1. The V gene's germline CDR1 is MGHDK and CDR2 SYGVNS. CDR3 size: 15 residues. The CDR3 protein is CASRESGQDNQPQHF. The CDR3 coding sequence is TGTGCCAGCAGAGAATCGGGACAGGACAATCAGCCCCAGCATTTT.